Below are 24 T cell receptor beta chains sequenced from a single sample in a study of T cells in Graves' hyperthyroidism and ophthalmopathy. Regions amplified from RNA transcripts were the TCR beta CDR3 regions. HTBI primers were the set used in a first-round RT-PCR of the TCR CDR3. A single record per CDR3 protein comes from TCRdb applying MiXCR to the multiplex PCR reads. Of 400,000 to 550,000 distinct CDR3 sequences in the sample, 13% to 15% were seen once. The sample comprised blood. The receptors come from a woman younger than 30 with Graves' hyperthyroidism.

This clonotype appeared many times. The chain uses TRBV7-9 and TRBJ2-3; D may be TRBD1 (5 bases). V gave up 4 bases and J gave up 6 bases, with 11 bases separating them. Germline V gene lookup returns CDR1 SEHNR and CDR2 FQNEAQ (reference sequence). This CDR3 region has 13 residues. The chain's CDR3 is CASSSRTMDTQYF. The DNA for the CDR3 is TGTGCCAGCAGCTCGCGGACAATGGATACGCAGTATTTT.

The chain carries TRBV5-1 and TRBJ2-1; tentative D call: TRBD2 (6 bases). CDR3 length equals 15 residues. Germline V gene sequence: CDR1 SGHRS, CDR2 YFSETQ. V dropped 4 bases and J dropped 15 bases, with 26 bases sitting between them. In DNA, the CDR3 is TGCGCCAGCAGCCCCTCGGGAGCACCCGAATCTGGTGCGTTCTTC. Encoded protein: CASSPSGAPESGAFF.

This clonotype was observed a handful of times. A much larger clone differs by one base, so this may be a read error. The CDR3 coding sequence is TGTGCCAGCAGTTCCCCGAGACTAGATTACAATGAGCAGTTCTTC. This translates into CASSSPRLDYNEQFF. V is TRBV28 and J is TRBJ2-1; D is perhaps TRBD2 (6 bases). Germline V lookup: CDR1 MDHEN, CDR2 SYDVKM. This CDR3 spans 15 amino acids. V was shortened by 4 bases and J by 4 bases, with 14 bases between the two germline ends.

This clonotype has a count of ten or more. This chain links TRBV9 with TRBJ1-2; 8 positions match TRBD1. CDR1 is SGDLS and CDR2 is YYNGEE in the germline V gene. The CDR3 spans 17 residues. J was trimmed by 2 bases and V by 4 bases; bases with no gene match: 13. The DNA for the CDR3 is TGTGCCAGCAGCCTCTCAAACCAGGGACAGGCCAACTATGGCTACACCTTC. Protein product: CASSLSNQGQANYGYTF.

This clonotype was seen a handful of times. The gene calls are TRBV20-1 and TRBJ1-5; D is unresolved. In germline, CDR1 is DFQATT, CDR2 SNEGSKA (reference sequence). This CDR3 region has 15 residues. Trimming pared 1 base from V and 6 bases from J, leaving 16 bases between. The chain's CDR3 is CSARVADGPVQPQHF. In DNA, the CDR3 is TGCAGTGCTAGAGTAGCGGACGGTCCAGTTCAGCCCCAGCATTTT.

This clonotype was seen repeatedly, ten times or more. The chain links TRBV27 to TRBJ2-3, with D possibly TRBD2 on 5 matching bases. The CDR3 consists of 11 residues. Trimming pared 3 bases from V and 7 bases from J, leaving 5 bases between. CDR1 and CDR2 (germline): MNHEY, SMNVEV (reference sequence). This CDR3 reads CASSFGNTQYF. As DNA, the CDR3 is TGTGCCAGCAGTTTCGGGAATACGCAGTATTTT.

This clonotype was counted a few times. The chain joins TRBV25-1 to TRBJ2-7, with D unresolved. The V end was cut by 5 bases, the J end by 5 bases, with 19 bases between. The CDR3 covers 15 residues. Per the germline V gene, CDR1 is MGHDK and CDR2 is SYGVNS. For the CDR3, the DNA is TGTGCCAGCAGTCCTGTGGCACTGCGGAGAGACGAGCAGTACTTC. As protein: CASSPVALRRDEQYF.

This clonotype was found a few times. The CDR3 loop reads CSAFAVPLGGYTF. CDR3 bases: TGCAGTGCGTTTGCTGTCCCCTTGGGGGGCTACACCTTC. The chain uses TRBV20-1 and TRBJ1-2; D unresolved. Trimming removed 6 bases at V and 8 bases at J, with 19 bases between. The CDR3 length is 13 residues. CDR1 is DFQATT and CDR2 is SNEGSKA in the germline V gene (reference sequence).

This clonotype was picked up a small number of times. The CDR3 sequence: CASSFDQLAKNIQYF. The CDR3 coding sequence is TGTGCCAGCAGTTTTGATCAGTTAGCCAAAAACATTCAGTACTTC. The V gene is TRBV12-3 or TRBV12-4, the J gene TRBJ2-4; D gene uncertain. V was cut by 3 bases and J by 0 bases, with 9 bases left in between. The length of the CDR3 is 15 residues.

This chain links TRBV20-1 with TRBJ2-7; possible D gene TRBD2, 6 bases. Germline V gene lookup returns CDR1 DFQATT and CDR2 SNEGSKA (reference sequence). V lost 4 bases and J 6 bases, leaving 16 bases between the germline ends. The CDR3 runs 13 residues. The CDR3 DNA sequence: TGCAGTGCTATGTTTGCGGGGCCTGTCGAGCAGTACTTC. Translating it yields CSAMFAGPVEQYF.

This clonotype was found a few times. The V gene is TRBV2, the J gene TRBJ2-1, with 14 bases identical to TRBD2. The V gene's germline CDR1 is SNHLY and CDR2 FYNNEI. V dropped 7 bases and J dropped 10; count of bases not matched to a gene: 12. The CDR3 has 16 residues. The CDR3 reads CASNALGLAGGNEQFF. CDR3 nucleotide sequence: TGTGCCAGCAATGCACTCGGACTAGCGGGAGGTAACGAGCAGTTCTTC.

The chain is built from TRBV5-1 and TRBJ2-1; TRBD2 agrees at 7 bases. The CDR3 extends over 13 amino acids. Trimming cost V 6 bases and J 6 bases; bases outside gene matches: 6. CDR1 SGHRS and CDR2 YFSETQ come from the germline V gene. The CDR3 loop is CASTQLAANEQFF. The DNA of the CDR3 is TGCGCCAGCACCCAGCTAGCGGCCAATGAGCAGTTCTTC. Drawing the rest from reference TRBV5-1 and TRBJ2-1, the complete variable domain is KAGVTQTPRYLIKTRGQQVTLSCSPISGHRSVSWYQQTPGQGLQFLFEYFSETQRNKGNFPGRFSGRQFSNSRSEMNVSTLELGDSALYLCASTQLAANEQFFGPGTRLTVL.

In regard to this clonotype: At one of its ends the junction is not consistent with the germline gene, which may arise from a read error. The chain links TRBV20-1 to TRBJ1-5, with TRBD1 as a possible D gene (6 bases). The CDR3 length is 17 residues. Germline CDR1 is DFQATT and CDR2 is SNEGSKA (reference sequence). Here the CDR3 reads CGARDYRDIYSNQPQHF. CDR3 coding DNA: TGCGGTGCTAGAGATTACAGGGACATCTATAGCAATCAGCCCCAGCATTTT.

The gene calls are TRBV11-2 and TRBJ2-7; 10 bases are a match to TRBD2. Trimming removed 5 bases from V and 4 bases from J; junction bases left unmatched: 8. The CDR3 runs to 15 residues. CDR1 and CDR2 from the germline V gene are SGHAT and FQNNGV. Here the CDR3 DNA reads TGTGCCAGCAGCCAAATAGCGGGAGGAGATTACGAGCAGTACGTC. It codes for CASSQIAGGDYEQYV.

In its sample, this clonotype was seen many times. The chain employs TRBV19 and TRBJ1-1; the match to TRBD1 covers 9 bases. With 7 bases clipped from V and 1 base from J, the junction kept 4 bases outside the gene matches. This CDR3 spans 14 amino acids. Germline CDR1 LNHDA, CDR2 SQIVND (reference sequence). The CDR3 loop reads CASTLGQGNTEAFF. The CDR3 DNA reads TGTGCCAGTACCTTGGGACAGGGGAACACTGAAGCTTTCTTT. Full variable domain (missing parts from reference TRBV19 and TRBJ1-1): DGGITQSPKYLFRKEGQNVTLSCEQNLNHDAMYWYRQDPGQGLRLIYYSQIVNDFQKGDIAEGYSVSREKKESFPLTVTSAQKNPTAFYLCASTLGQGNTEAFFGQGTRLTVV.

This clonotype was found many times. This chain joins TRBV30 and TRBJ2-7; 7 bases are a match to TRBD1. This CDR3 has 13 amino acids. Germline-derived CDR1 and CDR2 are GTSNPN and SVGIG (reference sequence). Trimming at V came to 3 bases and at J to 3 bases, leaving 5 bases not matched to a gene. The CDR3 region is CAWSKGQIYEQYV. The CDR3 bases are TGTGCCTGGAGCAAGGGACAGATCTACGAGCAGTACGTC.

Ten or more counts support this clonotype. V usage is TRBV10-3 and J usage is TRBJ2-1; the D gene is possibly TRBD2 (6 bases). The CDR3 totals 15 residues. The V gene's germline CDR1 is ENHRY and CDR2 SYGVKD. The V and J ends lost 3 bases and 0 bases respectively, with 9 bases between them. CDR3 sequence (DNA): TGTGCCATCAGTGATTTCGGGAGCTCCTACAATGAGCAGTTCTTC. Amino acid sequence: CAISDFGSSYNEQFF.

This clonotype was recorded a few times. V and J are TRBV7-8 and TRBJ2-6, with 13 nucleotides matching TRBD2. The CDR3 runs 18 residues. With 6 bases clipped from V and 1 base from J, the junction kept 6 bases outside the gene matches. From germline, CDR1 is SGHVS and CDR2 FQNEAQ. The CDR3 DNA is TGTGCCAGCAGTCTGGGGACTAGCGGGGATTCTGGGGCCAACGTCCTGACTTTC. This codes for CASSLGTSGDSGANVLTF. Full variable domain (outside the CDR3, taken from reference TRBV7-8 and TRBJ2-6): GAGVSQSPRYKVAKRGQDVALRCDPISGHVSLFWYQQALGQGPEFLTYFQNEAQLDKSGLPSDRFFAERPEGSVSTLKIQRTQQEDSAVYLCASSLGTSGDSGANVLTFGAGSRLTVL.

This clonotype turned up a few times. V gene TRBV30 combines with J gene TRBJ1-2; D call uncertain. Germline V gene lookup returns CDR1 GTSNPN and CDR2 SVGIG (reference sequence). There are 10 residues in the CDR3. V was clipped by 2 bases and J by 9 bases, with 7 bases between them. This CDR3 is CAWSLTSYTF. The CDR3 bases are TGTGCCTGGAGTTTAACTAGCTACACCTTC. Supplemented by reference TRBV30 and TRBJ1-2, the full variable domain reads SQTIHQWPATLVQPVGSPLSLECTVEGTSNPNLYWYRQAAGRGLQLLFYSVGIGQISSEVPQNLSASRPQDRQFILSSKKLLLSDSGFYLCAWSLTSYTFGSGTRLTVV.

This clonotype was detected many times. The rearrangement joins TRBV9 to TRBJ2-1; 14 positions match TRBD2. Germline lookup yields CDR1 SGDLS and CDR2 YYNGEE. Trimming at V came to 3 bases and at J to 7 bases, leaving 15 bases not matched to a gene. This CDR3 region has 19 residues. CDR3 in DNA: TGTGCCAGCAGCGGAGACCTGGGACTAGCGGGAGCGCACATAAATGAGCAGTTCTTC. It codes for CASSGDLGLAGAHINEQFF.

This clonotype turned up a few times. The chain combines TRBV19 with TRBJ1-1, with D tentatively TRBD1 (5 bases). From germline, CDR1 is LNHDA and CDR2 SQIVND (reference sequence). Trimming stripped 6 bases from V and 10 bases from J, with 21 bases between. The CDR3 contains 14 residues. In nucleotides, the CDR3 is TGTGCCAGTAGAGGGACCGGGGGAACGTGGGGAGCTTTCTTT. This sequence encodes CASRGTGGTWGAFF. The full variable domain, its missing parts supplied by reference TRBV19 and TRBJ1-1, is DGGITQSPKYLFRKEGQNVTLSCEQNLNHDAMYWYRQDPGQGLRLIYYSQIVNDFQKGDIAEGYSVSREKKESFPLTVTSAQKNPTAFYLCASRGTGGTWGAFFGQGTRLTVV.

Many counts were recorded for this clonotype. The chain couples TRBV30 to TRBJ1-2, with 7 bases aligning to TRBD1. The ends lost 2 bases at V and 5 bases at J; junction bases unmatched: 11. The CDR3 spans 15 residues. The V gene's germline CDR1 is GTSNPN and CDR2 SVGIG (reference sequence). The CDR3 region has the DNA TGTGCCTGGAGTCCTAGACAGGGTGATAGGTATGGCTACACCTTC. Protein product: CAWSPRQGDRYGYTF.

Only a few counts were recorded for this clonotype. CDR3 sequence: CASSQGGGAGYNSPLHF. The CDR3 DNA sequence: TGCGCCAGCAGCCAAGGTGGGGGGGCAGGCTATAATTCACCCCTCCACTTT. The chain carries TRBV4-1 and TRBJ1-6; a possible D gene is TRBD1 (6 bases). The CDR3 runs 17 residues. Trimming stripped 1 base from V and 3 bases from J, with 13 bases between. Germline V gives CDR1 MGHRA, CDR2 YSYEKL.

This clonotype was found a few times. The chain employs TRBV20-1 and TRBJ2-7; D gene ambiguous. The CDR3 spans 12 residues. Trimming removed 5 bases at V and 2 bases at J, with 10 bases between. Germline V gene data show CDR1 as DFQATT and CDR2 as SNEGSKA (reference sequence). The CDR3 coding sequence is TGCAGTGCTCTTCAACCAGCCTACGAGCAGTACTTC. This gives the protein CSALQPAYEQYF.